The clone carrying this T cell receptor beta chain was detected many times. The antigen remains undetermined. Germline V gene data show CDR1 as MDHEN and CDR2 as SYDVKM. The CDR3 contains 13 residues. The V and J ends lost 9 bases and 2 bases respectively, with 13 bases between them. Library preparation (for TCRbeta) was performed with unique molecular identifiers. TCRdb re-derived calls from the PCR reads in MiXCR, one entry per CDR3 protein. The table records about 260,000 distinct CDR3 sequences, approximately 8.9% of them present only once. These data belong to a study of T-cell reconstitution after alpha-beta-depleted transplantation in children. Study-level points and caveats: Some patients showed high day-60 TCRbeta diversity, which derived from surviving recipient T cells and thymic progenitors.

The sequencing here drew on PBMCs, mostly from graft donor cells, taken 180 days after TCRalphabeta/CD19-depleted stem cell transplant. This receptor was taken from a male patient between 10 and 17 years old who had a stem cell transplant for acute lymphoblastic leukemia, so the T cells may come from the graft donor. The chain uses TRBV28 and TRBJ1-2, with D hard to call. CDR3 DNA sequence: TGTGCCAGTTCTTTCCAGCCAAACTATGGCTACACCTTC. Translating it yields CASSFQPNYGYTF.